This section outlines one TCR beta chain sequence together with its context. Its target is not known. Generated by immunoSEQ multiplex PCR, the TCRdb table keeps only in-frame clones and is missing some. This sample has approximately 6,900 clones, with over 60% found just once. CDR1 is SEHNR, CDR2 FQNEAQ, per germline (reference sequence). The CDR3 runs 18 residues. Trimming shortened V by 1 base and J by 2 bases, and 20 bases separated the two germline ends. The data were taken from a study of OX40 agonist ivuxolimab in advanced cancers. Overall study: Anti-PD-1, anti-PD-L1 or anti-CTLA-4 therapy given earlier was allowed, and 40% had some.

Whole-study findings and limits: Certain nonresponders likewise exhibited a low normalized T-cell clonal expansion.

The sequencing used CD4+ or CD8+ T cells sorted from blood, collected in a trial of the OX40 agonist ivuxolimab. The receptor comes from an adult with an advanced solid tumor such as melanoma, head and neck, liver or kidney cancer. The chain uses TRBV7-9 and TRBJ2-5, with D hard to call. CDR3 loop: CASSLGSGRTALQETQYF. The DNA for the CDR3 is TGTGCCAGCAGCTTAGGGTCCGGTCGTACAGCCCTACAAGAGACCCAGTACTTC.